This T cell receptor (beta chain) was identified in a study of T cell changes during pregnancy in multiple sclerosis. The ends were cut back, 6 bases at V and 0 bases at J, with 9 bases in the middle. The germline gives CDR1 LNHDA, CDR2 SQIVND (reference sequence). This CDR3 region has 13 residues. This table comes from immunoSEQ multiplex PCR, and its TCRdb copy is limited to in-frame clones, with some not included. The table lists 35,000 or so clones, just over 90% of them singletons. The sample holds one count of this clone. The chain employs TRBV19 and TRBJ2-7; D remains unclear. Sample: CD4+ T cells from peripheral blood mononuclear cells, taken in the first trimester of pregnancy. The TCR sequence derives from a female donor with multiple sclerosis, enrolled in a pregnancy study. Written as DNA, the CDR3 is TGTGCCAGTAGACCGACGGGCTCCTACGAGCAGTACTTC. Its translation: CASRPTGSYEQYF.